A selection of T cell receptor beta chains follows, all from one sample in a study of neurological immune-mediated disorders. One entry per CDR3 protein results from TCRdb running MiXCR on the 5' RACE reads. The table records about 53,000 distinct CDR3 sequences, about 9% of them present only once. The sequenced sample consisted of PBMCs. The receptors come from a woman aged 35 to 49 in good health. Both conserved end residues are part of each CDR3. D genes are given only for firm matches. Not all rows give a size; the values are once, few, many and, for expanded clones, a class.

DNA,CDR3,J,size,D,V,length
TGTTCCAGCACCCCGACAGGGACCCTCTCTTGGGCCAACGTCCTGACTTTC,CSSTPTGTLSWANVLTF,TRBJ2-6,-,TRBD1,TRBV12-3/TRBV12-4,17
TGTGCCAGCAGCCATCCAGTCTACGAGCAGTACTTC,CASSHPVYEQYF,TRBJ2-7,many,-,TRBV7-8,12
TGTGCCAGCAGCCCGCCACAGGGAACGAACACCGGGGAGCTGTTTTTT,CASSPPQGTNTGELFF,TRBJ2-2,many,-,TRBV7-2,16
TGCGCCAGCAGCTTTCGGGCCAGCACAGATACGCAGTATTTT,CASSFRASTDTQYF,TRBJ2-3,many,-,TRBV5-1,14
TGTGCCAGCAGTGGCGGGGGGCCTGGAGAGCAGTACTTC,CASSGGGPGEQYF,TRBJ2-7,many,TRBD2,TRBV25-1,13
TGCAGTGCTAGGACGGACAGGGATGACTACGAGCAGTACTTC,CSARTDRDDYEQYF,TRBJ2-7,many,TRBD1,TRBV20-1,14
TGTGCCAGCAGTTACAAGTCGAGTGCGTTTAACACCGGGGAGCTGTTTTTT,CASSYKSSAFNTGELFF,TRBJ2-2,many,-,TRBV6-2/TRBV6-3,17
TGCAGTGCTAGAGGTACTACAGGGGGAACGTCGACCCCGAACACTGAAGCTTTCTTT,CSARGTTGGTSTPNTEAFF,TRBJ1-1,-,TRBD1,TRBV20-1,19
TGTGCCAGCAGTGAAGAGGGCCATTCAGAGGAGCAGTTCTTC,CASSEEGHSEEQFF,TRBJ2-1,many,-,TRBV2,14
TGTGCCAGCAGTGCGGGCGAGGCGACAGACCTGAACACTGAAGCTTTCTTT,CASSAGEATDLNTEAFF,TRBJ1-1,many,-,TRBV12-3/TRBV12-4,17
TGTGCCAGCAGTTCAGGTCCGAGGACTGAAGCTTTCTTT,CASSSGPRTEAFF,TRBJ1-1,few,-,TRBV6-1,13
TGCAGTGCCCTTCCGGGACGCGGGAGCGGACGCAGTGGCTACACCTTC,CSALPGRGSGRSGYTF,TRBJ1-2,few,-,TRBV20-1,16
TGCAGTGCTAGCGGCGGGGGCTTAGGAGATACGCAGTATTTT,CSASGGGLGDTQYF,TRBJ2-3,many,-,TRBV20-1,14
TGCAGCGTGTACACTCGGGGGGCAAGTAGCTTTGGTGAAGCTTTCTTT,CSVYTRGASSFGEAFF,TRBJ1-1,few,-,TRBV29-1,16
TGTGCCAGCAGTTTGGATAGGACAGGGAGATCTTACGAGCAGTACTTC,CASSLDRTGRSYEQYF,TRBJ2-7,many,TRBD1,TRBV12-3/TRBV12-4,16
TGTGCCAGCACTGGAAGACCGGACGGAGAGACCCAGTACTTC,CASTGRPDGETQYF,TRBJ2-5,many,-,TRBV2,14
TGTGCCAGCAGTCCCGTCTCTCTTGCGGGTACGCAGTATTTT,CASSPVSLAGTQYF,TRBJ2-3,many,-,TRBV6-5,14
TGTGCCAGCAGCCAAGTCGCGGGGTCCTCCTACGAGCAGTACTTC,CASSQVAGSSYEQYF,TRBJ2-7,many,-,TRBV4-2,15
TGCGCCAGCAGGGAACAGGGGGCGCGGGCCACTGAAGCTTTCTTT,CASREQGARATEAFF,TRBJ1-1,many,TRBD1,TRBV5-1,15
TGCAGTGCTAGAGAGTCCAGCGGGAGAAACACAGATACGCAGTATTTT,CSARESSGRNTDTQYF,TRBJ2-3,many,TRBD2,TRBV20-1,16
TGTGCCAGGACGAGGGGGGCGCAGAGGACAGATACGCAGTATTTT,CARTRGAQRTDTQYF,TRBJ2-3,many,-,TRBV6-2/TRBV6-3,15
TGTGCCAGCAGACCCGACAGGGTCGTTAATGAAAAACTGTTTTTT,CASRPDRVVNEKLFF,TRBJ1-4,-,TRBD1,TRBV6-5,15
TGTGCCAGCAGGGAGGACAGGGTTCAACATGGCTACACCTTC,CASREDRVQHGYTF,TRBJ1-2,many,TRBD1,TRBV6-5,14
TGTGCCAGCAGTCCAGGGTCTTCACCCCTCCACTTT,CASSPGSSPLHF,TRBJ1-6,many,-,TRBV12-3/TRBV12-4,12
TGTGCCAGCAGTTTTGCGGGAACTGAAGCTTTCTTT,CASSFAGTEAFF,TRBJ1-1,many,-,TRBV6-5,12
TGCAGCGGACAGACAGAGTTGAACACTGAAGCTTTCTTT,CSGQTELNTEAFF,TRBJ1-1,many,-,TRBV29-1,13
TGTGCCAGCAGCCTCAGGACTAGCGGGAACGCCTACGAGCAGTACTTC,CASSLRTSGNAYEQYF,TRBJ2-7,many,TRBD2,TRBV7-8,16
TGTGCCAGCAGCCGAAGAGGGGGGGGCCAAGAGACCCAGTACTTC,CASSRRGGGQETQYF,TRBJ2-5,many,-,TRBV5-5,15
TGTGCCAGCAGCCAAGACGAACGCGCCGAGCAGTACTTC,CASSQDERAEQYF,TRBJ2-7,many,-,TRBV14,13
TGCGCCAGCAGCTTGGGGGACCGGGACGTCTACGAGCAGTACTTC,CASSLGDRDVYEQYF,TRBJ2-7,many,-,TRBV5-1,15
TGTGCCAGTAGTTTCGGAAAGGGGGGAACCGGGGAGCTGTTTTTT,CASSFGKGGTGELFF,TRBJ2-2,-,-,TRBV6-5,15
TGTGCCAGCAGTGACGGAATTCGGGACACCTTC,CASSDGIRDTF,TRBJ1-2,many,-,TRBV28,11
TGCGCCAGCAGCTCAGCTACAGGGGGCTTGTCTGGCTACACCTTC,CASSSATGGLSGYTF,TRBJ1-2,few,TRBD1,TRBV5-1,15
TGCAGCGTCCCGAAGGGACAGGGGATCGCCTATGGCTACACCTTC,CSVPKGQGIAYGYTF,TRBJ1-2,many,TRBD1,TRBV29-1,15
TGCGCCAGCAGCCAGCCGGGGGCAACGTCCTACAATGAGCAGTTCTTC,CASSQPGATSYNEQFF,TRBJ2-1,many,-,TRBV4-1,16
TGTGCCAGCAGCCGATCCGACAGCTTCCAAGAGACCCAGTACTTC,CASSRSDSFQETQYF,TRBJ2-5,few,-,TRBV11-1,15
TGCGCCAGCAGCGTCGGGTACCAAGCCAAAAACATTCAGTACTTC,CASSVGYQAKNIQYF,TRBJ2-4,many,-,TRBV5-1,15
TGCAGTGCTAGATGGCACGGACAGTACACTGAAGCTTTCTTT,CSARWHGQYTEAFF,TRBJ1-1,few,-,TRBV20-1,14
TGTGCCAGCAGCTTGATGACAGGCCTAAACACTGAAGCTTTCTTT,CASSLMTGLNTEAFF,TRBJ1-1,few,-,TRBV7-8,15
TGTGCCAGCAGCTCCACGACAGGGAATTCACCCCTCCACTTT,CASSSTTGNSPLHF,TRBJ1-6,many,TRBD1,TRBV7-3,14
TGCGCCAGCAGCTTACTTTCAGGGGTCCATGAAGCTTTCTTT,CASSLLSGVHEAFF,TRBJ1-1,many,-,TRBV5-1,14
TGTGCCAGCAGCTTACCCTCTCAGGGGATTTGGGGCTACACCTTC,CASSLPSQGIWGYTF,TRBJ1-2,many,-,TRBV7-2,15
TGTGCCAGCAGTTCGTCGGAGTGGGATCAGCCCCAGCATTTT,CASSSSEWDQPQHF,TRBJ1-5,many,-,TRBV27,14
TGTGCCAGCAGCTTAAGCGGGGCGGGTGCTGAAGCTTTCTTT,CASSLSGAGAEAFF,TRBJ1-1,many,-,TRBV7-2,14
TGTGCCAGCAGCCGAACGGACAGGGGGAGGAATGAGCAGTTCTTC,CASSRTDRGRNEQFF,TRBJ2-1,many,TRBD1,TRBV27,15
TGCGCCAGCGGCGGGAGGCCCCAAGAGACCCAGTACTTC,CASGGRPQETQYF,TRBJ2-5,many,TRBD2,TRBV5-1,13
TGTGCCAGCACCCTACCCGGGGATCTGTTTTTT,CASTLPGDLFF,TRBJ2-2,few,-,TRBV6-6,11
TGTGCCAGCAGTTACTGGGGTCAGGGGGCGTACGAGCAGTACTTC,CASSYWGQGAYEQYF,TRBJ2-7,many,TRBD1,TRBV6-5,15
TGTGCCAGCAGCTCGGGACAGGGGCACTACAATGAGCAGTTCTTC,CASSSGQGHYNEQFF,TRBJ2-1,many,TRBD1,TRBV7-9,15
TGTGCCAGCAGCCTAGGACAGGGAAACTATGGCTACACCTTC,CASSLGQGNYGYTF,TRBJ1-2,many,TRBD1,TRBV7-3,14